A selection of T cell receptor beta chains follows, all from one sample in a study of sequential checkpoint blockade in melanoma. Generated by immunoSEQ multiplex PCR, the TCRdb table keeps only in-frame clones and is missing some. The sample lists 17,000 or so clones, around two thirds occurring once. Here the sequenced sample was CD8+ T cells sorted from blood (inferred from file names), taken from a patient given nivolumab and ipilimumab in sequence. The receptors were gathered from a human donor with melanoma. CDR3s include the opening cysteine and the closing phenylalanine or tryptophan. Fields, in order: V gene, CDR3 protein.

TRBV7-9	CASSWPMTEAFF
TRBV4-3	CASSHLLASTYEQYF
TRBV27	CASSRTDTSYEQYF
TRBV7-7	CASSTGQGERNHYF
TRBV5-4	CASSGGESTDTQYF
TRBV2	CASREMNRSQYF
TRBV6-5	CASSSSTGFYGYTF
TRBV7-9	CASSPQGARSYF
TRBV2	CASSVGQGRLEKLFF
TRBV5-6	CASSQIADTQYF
TRBV13	CASSLGTGGQPQHF
TRBV11-2	CASSSWDRENIQYF
TRBV11-2	CASAERIIEQFF
TRBV27	CASSLGFGGARFF
TRBV28	CASSLSGGMGNQPQHF
TRBV19	CASSFGGSYEQYF
TRBV6-1	CAGRQGRSSGNTIYF